What follows describes a single T cell receptor (beta chain). The protocol was immunoSEQ multiplex PCR, while the TCRdb copy is restricted to in-frame clones and leaves out a portion. Here the sample spans 200,000 to 250,000 clones, approximately 88% being singletons. CDR1 SGHNT and CDR2 YENEEA come from the germline V gene. Trimming removed 3 bases from V and 6 bases from J, with 18 bases in between. The CDR3 is 15 residues long. The study assigned cohorts using participant-reported clinical history. The sample belongs to a study of blood T cell repertoires in COVID-19. Sequences were obtained from PBMCs or T cells enriched from blood (not recorded which). The chain couples TRBV11-3 to TRBJ2-7; TRBD2 is a possible D gene (5 bases). The TCR sequence derives from a woman aged 30 to 39 who had been exposed to COVID-19. The CDR3, as DNA: TGTGCCAGCAGCTTCGGCCCAACGACTACGGCCGAGCAGTACTTC. It is translated as CASSFGPTTTAEQYF.